This T cell receptor beta chain derives from a study of blood T cell repertoires in COVID-19. Authors' processing steps: Quantification of nucleated cells was approximated via reference gene primer amplification. The table came from immunoSEQ multiplex PCR; TCRdb's copy has only in-frame clones and leaves some out. The V and J calls and clone size come from that table; D and trimming were worked out from the DNA. The data contain just under 30,000 clones, about nine tenths of them singletons. V dropped 3 bases and J dropped 3; count of bases not matched to a gene: 8. CDR1 and CDR2 from the germline V gene are KGHSH and LQKENI. This CDR3 spans 17 amino acids.

Specimen: peripheral blood. This sequence joins TRBV18 and TRBJ2-3, with 11 bases identical to TRBD2. The sequence derives from a human donor in a cohort sampled during active COVID-19. CDR3 protein: CASSPSLLAGATDTQYF. In DNA, the CDR3 is TGTGCCAGCTCACCTTCGTTACTAGCGGGGGCGACAGATACGCAGTATTTT.